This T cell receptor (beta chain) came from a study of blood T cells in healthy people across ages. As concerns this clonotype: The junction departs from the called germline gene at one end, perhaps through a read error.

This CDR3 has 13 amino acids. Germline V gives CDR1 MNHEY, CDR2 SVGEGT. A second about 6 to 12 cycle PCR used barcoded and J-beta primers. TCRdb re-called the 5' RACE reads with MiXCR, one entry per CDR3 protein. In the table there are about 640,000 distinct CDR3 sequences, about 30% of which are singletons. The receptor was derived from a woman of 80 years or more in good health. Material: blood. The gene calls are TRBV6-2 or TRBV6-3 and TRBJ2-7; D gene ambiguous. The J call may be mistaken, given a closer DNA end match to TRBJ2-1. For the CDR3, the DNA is TGCGCCAGCAGTTATTGGGGATCCTACGAGCAGTTCTTC. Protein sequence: CASSYWGSYEQFF.